This passage covers 19 T cell receptor beta chains from one sample sequenced in a study of PD-1 blockade in classical Hodgkin lymphoma. Documented time point: newly diagnosed, previously untreated cHL patient sample. From thawed PBMCs, CD4+ T cells were purified using magnetic negative selection. Only in-frame clones appear in the TCRdb table, and some are missing; sequencing was by immunoSEQ multiplex PCR. The sample records around 15,000 clones, over 80% being singletons. The sequencing input was CD4+ T cells from blood. The source is a human donor with classical Hodgkin lymphoma.

The chain uses TRBV7-6 and TRBJ2-7; 12 nucleotides line up with TRBD1. CDR1 and CDR2 (germline): SGHVS, FNYEAQ. The CDR3 consists of 17 residues. J lost 6 bases, V lost 5 bases, and 14 bases had no gene match. The CDR3 sequence is CASSRAGTGGLVGEQYF. The CDR3, as DNA: TGTGCCAGCAGCCGCGCCGGGACAGGGGGCTTAGTGGGCGAGCAGTACTTC. Complete variable domain (other parts from reference TRBV7-6 and TRBJ2-7): GAGVSQSPRYKVTKRGQDVALRCDPISGHVSLYWYRQALGQGPEFLTYFNYEAQQDKSGLPNDRFSAERPEGSISTLTIQRTEQRDSAMYRCASSRAGTGGLVGEQYFGPGTRLTVT.

V and J are TRBV19 and TRBJ1-4; no clear D. With 10 bases removed from V and 0 bases from J, the gap between germline ends came to 21 bases. This CDR3 spans 17 amino acids. The V gene's germline CDR1 is LNHDA and CDR2 SQIVND (reference sequence). CDR3 residues: CATSGPVPFATNEKLFF. The CDR3, as DNA: TGTGCCACGAGCGGGCCGGTCCCCTTTGCAACTAATGAAAAACTGTTTTTT.

The V gene is TRBV5-8, the J gene TRBJ1-4; 9 bases line up with TRBD1. The ends lost 3 bases at V and 5 bases at J; junction bases unmatched: 8. CDR3 length equals 16 residues. The germline V gene encodes CDR1 SGHTS and CDR2 YDEGEE. The CDR3 region has the DNA TGTGCCAGCAGCTGGACAGGGGAATGGGACAATGAAAAACTGTTTTTT. Translation: CASSWTGEWDNEKLFF.

V and J are TRBV11-2 and TRBJ2-5; D not resolved. Looked up from germline, CDR1 is SGHAT and CDR2 is FQNNGV. The CDR3 consists of 13 residues. Trimming took off 5 bases at V and 1 base at J, with 8 bases between the two ends. CDR3 sequence (DNA): TGTGCCAGCAGCCCCGTAGCCCAAGAGACCCAGTACTTC. Protein product: CASSPVAQETQYF.

The V and J genes are TRBV29-1 and TRBJ1-1, with TRBD1 as a possible D gene (5 bases). CDR3 length equals 13 residues. CDR1 is SQVTM, CDR2 ANQGSEA, per germline. The germline V and J ends were trimmed by 7 bases and 4 bases, with 16 bases remaining between them. CDR3 nucleotides: TGCAGCGGGGGGAGGGGCAGTGGCACTGAAGCTTTCTTT. Translated: CSGGRGSGTEAFF.

This rearrangement joins TRBV9 to TRBJ2-7, with TRBD2 matching 8 bases. Trimming removed 4 bases from V and 2 bases from J; junction bases left unmatched: 8. This CDR3 region has 15 residues. Germline loops: CDR1 SGDLS, CDR2 YYNGEE. CDR3 nucleotide sequence: TGTGCCAGCAGCCCCGGAAGCGGGAGCGCCTACGAGCAGTACTTC. This codes for CASSPGSGSAYEQYF. Full variable domain (remainder filled in from reference TRBV9 and TRBJ2-7): DSGVTQTPKHLITATGQRVTLRCSPRSGDLSVYWYQQSLDQGLQFLIQYYNGEERAKGNILERFSAQQFPDLHSELNLSSLELGDSALYFCASSPGSGSAYEQYFGPGTRLTVT.

The CDR3 DNA follows: TGTGCCAGCAGCTTAGGGCGTCCGGCGAACACTGAAGCTTTCTTT. Residues: CASSLGRPANTEAFF. The J gene is TRBJ1-1, the V gene TRBV7-9; D not resolved. Germline lookup yields CDR1 SEHNR and CDR2 FQNEAQ (reference sequence). V was pared by 1 base and J by 1 base, with 10 bases between. The CDR3 extends over 15 amino acids.

This chain joins TRBV30 and TRBJ1-5; D may be TRBD1 (5 bases). The germline V and J ends were trimmed by 4 bases and 6 bases, with 10 bases remaining between them. The germline gives CDR1 GTSNPN, CDR2 SVGIG (reference sequence). This CDR3 is 12 amino acids long. The CDR3 is CAWTRAGQPQHF. The DNA of the CDR3 is TGTGCCTGGACCAGGGCGGGTCAGCCCCAGCATTTT.

This clone was observed once. The V and J genes are TRBV6-5 and TRBJ2-5; 12 bases match TRBD2. The DNA end favors TRBJ2-7, so the J call may be wrong. CDR3 size: 15 residues. The V gene's germline CDR1 is MNHEY and CDR2 SVGAGI. CDR3 protein: CASSPPTSGRSEQYF. CDR3 nucleotides: TGTGCCAGCAGTCCCCCGACTAGCGGGAGAAGCGAGCAGTACTTC.

V and J are TRBV2 and TRBJ1-5; 7 bases map to TRBD1. This CDR3 comprises 14 residues. Germline V lookup: CDR1 SNHLY, CDR2 FYNNEI. Trimming cost V 5 bases and J 4 bases; bases outside gene matches: 5. CDR3 residues: CASSTTGKNQPQHF. For the CDR3, the DNA is TGTGCCAGCAGTACGACAGGGAAGAATCAGCCCCAGCATTTT.

The chain links TRBV6-1 to TRBJ2-7, with D perhaps assigned TRBD1 or TRBD2 (5 bases each). The V gene's germline CDR1 is MNHNS and CDR2 SASEGT. This CDR3 has 12 residues. The ends were cut back, 5 bases at V and 5 bases at J, with 10 bases in the middle. CDR3 loop: CASSLLGDEQYF. CDR3 coding DNA: TGTGCCAGCAGTCTCCTGGGGGACGAGCAGTACTTC.

The rearrangement links TRBV27 to TRBJ2-3; possible D gene TRBD1, 5 bases. This CDR3 has 14 residues. Germline V gives CDR1 MNHEY, CDR2 SMNVEV (reference sequence). V lost 3 bases and J 5 bases, leaving 12 bases between the germline ends. CDR3 sequence reads: CASSLGLAEDTQYF. Here the CDR3 DNA reads TGTGCCAGCAGTTTGGGGCTCGCCGAAGATACGCAGTATTTT.

V is TRBV10-3 and J is TRBJ2-7; 8 nucleotides line up with TRBD2. CDR3 length: 14 residues. CDR1 is ENHRY, CDR2 SYGVKD, per germline. Unmatched junction bases numbered 9, after V lost 4 bases and J lost 7 bases. The CDR3 nucleotides read TGTGCCATCAGTGGAGCGGGAGCCCCTTGGGAGCAGTACTTC. This sequence encodes CAISGAGAPWEQYF.

In this sample, this clone turned up a few times. This sequence joins TRBV5-1 and TRBJ1-2; no clear D. The V and J ends lost 1 base and 1 base respectively, with 14 bases between them. The CDR3 has 16 residues. Germline V gene data show CDR1 as SGHRS and CDR2 as YFSETQ. For the CDR3, the DNA is TGCGCCAGCAGCTTGCTTATCCAAGCCTTTAACTATGGCTACACCTTC. Its protein is CASSLLIQAFNYGYTF.

V and J are TRBV9 and TRBJ2-2; 7 bases line up with TRBD1. Germline V gives CDR1 SGDLS, CDR2 YYNGEE. Germline trimming cut 4 bases from V and 0 bases from J; bases unmatched to any gene: 6. CDR3 length equals 16 residues. Written as DNA, the CDR3 is TGTGCCAGCAGCCCCTGGGGGACAGCGAACACCGGGGAGCTGTTTTTT. Encoded protein: CASSPWGTANTGELFF.

This rearrangement joins TRBV5-1 to TRBJ2-7, with TRBD2 matching over 7 bases. CDR3 length: 13 amino acids. Germline CDR1 is SGHRS and CDR2 is YFSETQ. Trimming removed 4 bases from V and 2 bases from J; junction bases left unmatched: 3. CDR3 residues: CASSVGTTYEQYF. DNA of the CDR3: TGCGCCAGCAGCGTCGGGACTACCTACGAGCAGTACTTC.

This clone was seen only a few times. This chain uses TRBV7-9 with TRBJ1-4; maybe TRBD1 (5 bases). Trimming pared 5 bases from V and 7 bases from J, leaving 29 bases between. The CDR3 covers 19 residues. Per the germline V gene, CDR1 is SEHNR and CDR2 is FQNEAQ (reference sequence). The CDR3 DNA reads TGTGCCAGCAGCCACGGGACTTTACGAAGGACCGGGAGCGGTGAAAAACTGTTTTTT. The encoded protein is CASSHGTLRRTGSGEKLFF.

The J gene is TRBJ1-1, the V gene TRBV5-1; 7 positions agree with TRBD1. Germline CDR1 and CDR2: SGHRS and YFSETQ. V gave up 4 bases and J gave up 2 bases; unmatched junction bases: 11. The CDR3 consists of 16 residues. The CDR3 is CASSPLNRGSNTEAFF. CDR3 sequence (DNA): TGCGCCAGCAGCCCACTAAACAGGGGATCCAACACTGAAGCTTTCTTT.

The genes are TRBV7-9 and TRBJ2-2; TRBD1 agrees at 8 bases. This CDR3 comprises 14 residues. Germline-derived CDR1 and CDR2 are SEHNR and FQNEAQ (reference sequence). V dropped 1 base and J dropped 7; count of bases not matched to a gene: 2. CDR3 nucleotide sequence: TGTGCCAGCAGCTTAGACAGGGGGGACGGGGAGCTGTTTTTT. Amino acids: CASSLDRGDGELFF.